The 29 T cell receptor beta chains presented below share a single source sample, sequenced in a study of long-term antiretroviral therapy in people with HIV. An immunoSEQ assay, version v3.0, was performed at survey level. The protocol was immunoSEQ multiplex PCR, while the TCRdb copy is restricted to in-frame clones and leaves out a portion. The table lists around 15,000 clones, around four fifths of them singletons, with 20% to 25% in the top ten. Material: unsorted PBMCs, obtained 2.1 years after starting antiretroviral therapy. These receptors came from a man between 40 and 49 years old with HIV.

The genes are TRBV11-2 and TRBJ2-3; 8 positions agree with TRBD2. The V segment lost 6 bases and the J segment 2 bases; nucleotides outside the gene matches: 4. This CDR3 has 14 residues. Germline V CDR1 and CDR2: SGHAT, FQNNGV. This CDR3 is CASSPGGPTDTQYF. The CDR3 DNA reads TGTGCCAGCAGTCCGGGGGGGCCCACAGATACGCAGTATTTT.

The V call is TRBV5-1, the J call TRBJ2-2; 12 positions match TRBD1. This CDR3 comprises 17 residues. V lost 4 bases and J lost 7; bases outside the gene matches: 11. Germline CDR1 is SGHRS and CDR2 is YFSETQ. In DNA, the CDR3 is TGCGCCAGCAGCCTGATCCCGGGACAGGGGGCGATCGGGGAGCTGTTTTTT. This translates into CASSLIPGQGAIGELFF.

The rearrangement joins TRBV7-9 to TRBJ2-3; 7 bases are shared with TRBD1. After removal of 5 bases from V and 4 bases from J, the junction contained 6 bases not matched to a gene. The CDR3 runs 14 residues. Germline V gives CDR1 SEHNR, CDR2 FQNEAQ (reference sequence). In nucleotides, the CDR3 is TGTGCCAGCAGCAGACAGGGTTTAGCAGATACGCAGTATTTT. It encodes CASSRQGLADTQYF.

In DNA, the CDR3 is TGCAGCGGTGGACAGGGCTATGGCTACACCTTC. Its protein product is CSGGQGYGYTF. The chain is built from TRBV29-1 and TRBJ1-2, with 8 bases that match TRBD1. V was pared by 7 bases and J by 4 bases, with 2 bases of the junction left unmatched. Germline-derived CDR1 and CDR2 are SQVTM and ANQGSEA. CDR3 length: 11 residues.

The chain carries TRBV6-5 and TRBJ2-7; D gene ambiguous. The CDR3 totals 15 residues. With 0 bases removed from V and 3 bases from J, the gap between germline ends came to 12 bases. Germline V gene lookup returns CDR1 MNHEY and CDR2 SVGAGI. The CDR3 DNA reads TGTGCCAGCAGTTACTCGATCCAGTACCTCTACGAGCAGTACTTC. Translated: CASSYSIQYLYEQYF.

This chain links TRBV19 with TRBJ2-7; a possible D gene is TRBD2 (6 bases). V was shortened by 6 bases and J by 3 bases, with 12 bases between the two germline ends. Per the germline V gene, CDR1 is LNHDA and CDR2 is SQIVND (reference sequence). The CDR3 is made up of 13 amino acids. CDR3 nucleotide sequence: TGTGCCAGTAGCTTGGCTAGCGACTACGAGCAGTACTTC. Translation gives CASSLASDYEQYF.

DNA of the CDR3: TGTGCCAGCAGTTTATCAGCTAATCAGCCCCAGCATTTT. Amino acid sequence: CASSLSANQPQHF. This sequence joins TRBV27 and TRBJ1-5, with D unclear. The CDR3 is 13 residues long. Trimming left V 0 bases short and J 4 bases short, with 4 bases between. CDR1 MNHEY and CDR2 SMNVEV come from the germline V gene (reference sequence).

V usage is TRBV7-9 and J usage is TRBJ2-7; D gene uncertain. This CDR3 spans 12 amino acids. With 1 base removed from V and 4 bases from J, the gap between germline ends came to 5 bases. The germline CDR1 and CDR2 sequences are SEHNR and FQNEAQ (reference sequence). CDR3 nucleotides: TGTGCCAGCAGCTTAGATTGGTACGAGCAGTACTTC. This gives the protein CASSLDWYEQYF.

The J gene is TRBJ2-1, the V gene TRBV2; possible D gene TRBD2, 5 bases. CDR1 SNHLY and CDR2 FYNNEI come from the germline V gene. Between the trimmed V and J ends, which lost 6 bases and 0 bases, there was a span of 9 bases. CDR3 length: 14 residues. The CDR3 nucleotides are TGTGCCAGCAGGGACTTTAGCTCCTACAATGAGCAGTTCTTC. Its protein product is CASRDFSSYNEQFF. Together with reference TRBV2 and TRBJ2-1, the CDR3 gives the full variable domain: EPEVTQTPSHQVTQMGQEVILRCVPISNHLYFYWYRQILGQKVEFLVSFYNNEISEKSEIFDDQFSVERPDGSNFTLKIRSTKLEDSAMYFCASRDFSSYNEQFFGPGTRLTVL.

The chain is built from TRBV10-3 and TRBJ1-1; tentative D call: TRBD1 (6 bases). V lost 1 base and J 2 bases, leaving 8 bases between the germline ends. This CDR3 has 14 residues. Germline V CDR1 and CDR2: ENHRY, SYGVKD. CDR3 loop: CAISELQGNTEAFF. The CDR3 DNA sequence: TGTGCCATCAGTGAGTTACAGGGTAACACTGAAGCTTTCTTT.

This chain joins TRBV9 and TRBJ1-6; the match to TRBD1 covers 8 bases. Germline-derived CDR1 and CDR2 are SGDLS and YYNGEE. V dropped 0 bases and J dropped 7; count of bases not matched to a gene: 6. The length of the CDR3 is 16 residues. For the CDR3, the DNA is TGTGCCAGCAGCGTAGAAGCCCCAGGGGGCAATTCACCCCTCCACTTT. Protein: CASSVEAPGGNSPLHF.

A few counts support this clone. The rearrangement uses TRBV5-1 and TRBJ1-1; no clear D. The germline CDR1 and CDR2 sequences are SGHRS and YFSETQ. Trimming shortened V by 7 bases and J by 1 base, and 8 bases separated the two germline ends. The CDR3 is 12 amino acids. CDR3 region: CASAGGNTEAFF. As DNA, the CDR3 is TGCGCCAGCGCTGGAGGGAACACTGAAGCTTTCTTT.

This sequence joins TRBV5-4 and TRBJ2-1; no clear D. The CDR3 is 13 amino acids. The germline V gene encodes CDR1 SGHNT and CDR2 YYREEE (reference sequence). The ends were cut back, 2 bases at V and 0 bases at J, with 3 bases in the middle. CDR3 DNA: TGTGCCAGCAGCTTCGGCTCCTACAATGAGCAGTTCTTC. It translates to CASSFGSYNEQFF.

The CDR3 nucleotides read TGTGCTCTCGGGGGGCCAGGGGGCACTGAAGCTTTCTTT. Protein: CALGGPGGTEAFF. The V gene is TRBV30, the J gene TRBJ1-1, with 7 nucleotides matching TRBD1. The germline V gene has CDR1 GTSNPN and CDR2 SVGIG (reference sequence). The CDR3 consists of 13 residues.

The CDR3: CASSDLQGRVETQYF. The CDR3 DNA sequence: TGTGCCAGCAGTGATTTACAGGGGAGGGTAGAGACCCAGTACTTC. The chain recombines TRBV6-1 with TRBJ2-5; D tentatively reads TRBD1 or TRBD2 (7 bases each). The CDR3 length is 15 residues. Per the germline V gene, CDR1 is MNHNS and CDR2 is SASEGT. The ends were cut back, 3 bases at V and 4 bases at J, with 15 bases in the middle.

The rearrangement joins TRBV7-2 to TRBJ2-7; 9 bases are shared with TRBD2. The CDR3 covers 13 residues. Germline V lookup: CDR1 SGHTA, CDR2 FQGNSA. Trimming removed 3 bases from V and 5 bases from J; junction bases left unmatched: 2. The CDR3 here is CASSLGLANEQYF. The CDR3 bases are TGTGCCAGCAGCTTGGGACTAGCAAACGAGCAGTACTTC.

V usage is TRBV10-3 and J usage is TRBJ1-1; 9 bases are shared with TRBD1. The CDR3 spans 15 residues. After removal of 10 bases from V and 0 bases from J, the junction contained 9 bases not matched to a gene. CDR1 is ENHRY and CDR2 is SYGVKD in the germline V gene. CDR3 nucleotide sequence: TGTGCCACTGAGAAACAGGGGGCGATGAACACTGAAGCTTTCTTT. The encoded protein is CATEKQGAMNTEAFF.

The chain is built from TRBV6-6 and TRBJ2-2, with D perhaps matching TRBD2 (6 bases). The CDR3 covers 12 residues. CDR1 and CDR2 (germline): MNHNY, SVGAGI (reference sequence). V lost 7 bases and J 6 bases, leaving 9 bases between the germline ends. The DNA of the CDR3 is TGTGCCAGCACCCAGCGGGCCGGGGAGCTGTTTTTT. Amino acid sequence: CASTQRAGELFF.

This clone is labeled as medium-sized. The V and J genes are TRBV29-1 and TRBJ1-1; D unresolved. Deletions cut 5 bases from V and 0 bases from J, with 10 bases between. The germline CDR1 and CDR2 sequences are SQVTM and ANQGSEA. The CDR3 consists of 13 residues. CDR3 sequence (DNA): TGCAGCGTTTCTTGGGGTATGAACACTGAAGCTTTCTTT. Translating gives CSVSWGMNTEAFF.

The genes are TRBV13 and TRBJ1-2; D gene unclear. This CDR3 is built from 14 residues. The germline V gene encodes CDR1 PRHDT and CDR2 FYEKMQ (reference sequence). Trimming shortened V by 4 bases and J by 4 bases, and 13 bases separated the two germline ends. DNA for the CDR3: TGTGCCAGCAGCTCAAAGCCCATACTCTATGGCTACACCTTC. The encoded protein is CASSSKPILYGYTF.

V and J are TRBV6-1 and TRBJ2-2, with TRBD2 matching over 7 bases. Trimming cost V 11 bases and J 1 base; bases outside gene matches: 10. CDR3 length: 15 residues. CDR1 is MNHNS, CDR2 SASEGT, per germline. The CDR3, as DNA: TGTGCCCTCGGGTTGCGGGGGTTGAACACCGGGGAGCTGTTTTTT. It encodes CALGLRGLNTGELFF.

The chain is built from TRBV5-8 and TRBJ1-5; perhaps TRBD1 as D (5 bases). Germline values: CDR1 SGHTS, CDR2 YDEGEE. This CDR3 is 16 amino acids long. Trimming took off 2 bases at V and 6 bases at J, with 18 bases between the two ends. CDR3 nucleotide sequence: TGTGCCAGCAGCTTAATGGGGGACCGTTCGGGTCAGCCCCAGCATTTT. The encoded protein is CASSLMGDRSGQPQHF. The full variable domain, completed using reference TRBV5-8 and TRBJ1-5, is EAGVTQSPTHLIKTRGQQATLRCSPISGHTSVYWYQQALGLGLQFLLWYDEGEERNRGNFPPRFSGRQFPNYSSELNVNALELEDSALYLCASSLMGDRSGQPQHFGDGTRLSIL.

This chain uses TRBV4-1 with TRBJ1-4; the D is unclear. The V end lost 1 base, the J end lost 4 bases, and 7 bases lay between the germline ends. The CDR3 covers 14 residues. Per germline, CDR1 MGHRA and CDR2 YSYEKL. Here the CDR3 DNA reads TGCGCCAGCAGCCAAGGAAACAATAATGAAAAACTGTTTTTT. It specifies CASSQGNNNEKLFF.

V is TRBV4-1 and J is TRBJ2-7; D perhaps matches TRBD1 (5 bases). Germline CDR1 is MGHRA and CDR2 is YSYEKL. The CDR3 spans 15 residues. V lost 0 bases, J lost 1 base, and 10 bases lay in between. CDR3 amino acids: CASSQEAQDSYEQYF. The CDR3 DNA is TGCGCCAGCAGCCAAGAGGCACAGGATTCCTACGAGCAGTACTTC.

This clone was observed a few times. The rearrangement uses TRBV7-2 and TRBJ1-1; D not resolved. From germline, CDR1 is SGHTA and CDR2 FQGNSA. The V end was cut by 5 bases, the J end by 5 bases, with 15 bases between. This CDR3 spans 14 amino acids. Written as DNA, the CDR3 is TGTGCCAGCAGCCCGGGGAGGTCTCGGACTGAAGCTTTCTTT. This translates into CASSPGRSRTEAFF.

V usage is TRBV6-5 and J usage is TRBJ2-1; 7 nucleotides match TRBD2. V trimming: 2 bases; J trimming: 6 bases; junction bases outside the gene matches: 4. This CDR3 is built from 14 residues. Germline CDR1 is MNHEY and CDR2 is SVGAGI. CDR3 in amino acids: CASSYTTSANEQFF. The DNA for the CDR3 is TGTGCCAGCAGTTACACCACTAGCGCCAATGAGCAGTTCTTC.

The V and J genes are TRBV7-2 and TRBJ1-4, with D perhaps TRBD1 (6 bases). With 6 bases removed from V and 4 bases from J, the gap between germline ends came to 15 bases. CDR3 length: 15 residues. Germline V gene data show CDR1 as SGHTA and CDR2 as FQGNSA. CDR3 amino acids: CASSLGGTYNEKLFF. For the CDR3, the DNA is TGTGCCAGCAGTCTTGGAGGGACATATAATGAAAAACTGTTTTTT.

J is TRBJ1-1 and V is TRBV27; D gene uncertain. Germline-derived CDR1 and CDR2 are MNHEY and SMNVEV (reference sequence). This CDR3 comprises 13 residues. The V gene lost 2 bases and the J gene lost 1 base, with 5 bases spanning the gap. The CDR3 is CASSLIKNTEAFF. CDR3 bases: TGTGCCAGCAGTTTAATAAAGAACACTGAAGCTTTCTTT.

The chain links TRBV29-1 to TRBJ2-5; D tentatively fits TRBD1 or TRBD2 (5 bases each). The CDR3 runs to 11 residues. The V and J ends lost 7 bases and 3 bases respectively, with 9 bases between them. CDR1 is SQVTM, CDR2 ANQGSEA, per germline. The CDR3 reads CSGGRKETQYF. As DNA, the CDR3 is TGCAGCGGGGGACGGAAAGAGACCCAGTACTTC.